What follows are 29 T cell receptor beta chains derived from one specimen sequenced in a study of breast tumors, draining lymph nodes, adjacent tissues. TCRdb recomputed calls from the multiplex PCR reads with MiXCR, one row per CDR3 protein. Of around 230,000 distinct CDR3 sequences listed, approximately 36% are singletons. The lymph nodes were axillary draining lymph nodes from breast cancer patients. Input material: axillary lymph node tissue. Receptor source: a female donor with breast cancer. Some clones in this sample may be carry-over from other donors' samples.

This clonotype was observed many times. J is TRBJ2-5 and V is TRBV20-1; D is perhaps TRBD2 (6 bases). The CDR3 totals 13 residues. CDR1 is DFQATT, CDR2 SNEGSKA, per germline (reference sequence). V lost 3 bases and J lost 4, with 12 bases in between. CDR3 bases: TGCAGTGCTAGGGGGGGTCTGGGAGAGACCCAGTACTTC. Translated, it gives CSARGGLGETQYF.

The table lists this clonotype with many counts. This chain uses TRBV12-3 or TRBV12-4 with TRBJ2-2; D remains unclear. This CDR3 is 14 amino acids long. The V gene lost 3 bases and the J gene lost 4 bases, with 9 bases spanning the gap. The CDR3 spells CASSLISLTGELFF. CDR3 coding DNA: TGTGCCAGCAGTTTGATCAGCCTCACCGGGGAGCTGTTTTTT.

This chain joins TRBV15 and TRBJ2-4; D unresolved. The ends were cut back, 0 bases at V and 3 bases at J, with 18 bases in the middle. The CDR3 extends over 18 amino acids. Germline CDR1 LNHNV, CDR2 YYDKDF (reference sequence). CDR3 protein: CATSRDRAIVGSKNIQYF. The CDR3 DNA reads TGTGCCACCAGCAGAGATAGGGCAATAGTCGGCAGCAAAAACATTCAGTACTTC.

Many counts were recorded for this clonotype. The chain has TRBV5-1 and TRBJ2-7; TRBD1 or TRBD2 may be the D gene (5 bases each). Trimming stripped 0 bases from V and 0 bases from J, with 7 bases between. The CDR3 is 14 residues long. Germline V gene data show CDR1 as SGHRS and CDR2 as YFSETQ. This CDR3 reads CASSLAGTSYEQYF. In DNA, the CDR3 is TGCGCCAGCAGCTTGGCAGGGACCTCCTACGAGCAGTACTTC.

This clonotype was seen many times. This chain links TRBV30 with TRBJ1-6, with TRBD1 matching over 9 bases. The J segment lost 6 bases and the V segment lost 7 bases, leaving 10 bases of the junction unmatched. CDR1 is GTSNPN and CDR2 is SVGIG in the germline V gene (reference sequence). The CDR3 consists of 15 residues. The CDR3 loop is CASITGTGINSPLHF. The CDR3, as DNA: TGTGCCTCAATTACCGGGACAGGGATTAATTCACCCCTCCACTTT.

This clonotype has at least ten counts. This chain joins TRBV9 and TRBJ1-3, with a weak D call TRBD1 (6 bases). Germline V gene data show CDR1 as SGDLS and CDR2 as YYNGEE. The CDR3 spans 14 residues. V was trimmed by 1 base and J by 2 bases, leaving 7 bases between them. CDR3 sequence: CASSVSGAGNTIYF. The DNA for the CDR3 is TGTGCCAGCAGCGTATCAGGGGCTGGAAACACCATATATTTT.

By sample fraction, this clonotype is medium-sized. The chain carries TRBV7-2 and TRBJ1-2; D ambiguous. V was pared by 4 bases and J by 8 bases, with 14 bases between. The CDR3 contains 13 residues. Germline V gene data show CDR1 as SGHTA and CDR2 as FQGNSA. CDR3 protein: CASSYGRSGGYTF. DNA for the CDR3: TGTGCCAGCAGCTACGGACGCTCCGGAGGCTACACCTTC.

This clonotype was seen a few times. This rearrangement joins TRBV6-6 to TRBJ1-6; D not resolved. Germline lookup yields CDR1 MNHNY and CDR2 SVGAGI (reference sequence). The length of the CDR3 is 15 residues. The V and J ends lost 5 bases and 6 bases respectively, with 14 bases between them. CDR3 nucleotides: TGTGCCAGCAGTCATCGTCCGGGCGCTAATTCACCCCTCCACTTT. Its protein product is CASSHRPGANSPLHF.

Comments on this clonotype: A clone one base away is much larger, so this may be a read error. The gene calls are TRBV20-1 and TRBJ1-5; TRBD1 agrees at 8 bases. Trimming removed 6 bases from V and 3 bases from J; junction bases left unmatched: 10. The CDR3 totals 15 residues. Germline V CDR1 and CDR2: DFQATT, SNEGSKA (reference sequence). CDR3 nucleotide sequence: TGCAGTGCCAGGGGACAGGAGGTCGACAATCAGCCCCAGCATTTT. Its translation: CSARGQEVDNQPQHF.

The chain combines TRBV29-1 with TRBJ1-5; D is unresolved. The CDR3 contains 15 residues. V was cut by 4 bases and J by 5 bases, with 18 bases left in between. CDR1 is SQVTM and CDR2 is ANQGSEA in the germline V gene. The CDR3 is CSVASSPERDQPQHF. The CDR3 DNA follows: TGCAGCGTTGCCAGCAGTCCAGAGCGGGATCAGCCCCAGCATTTT.

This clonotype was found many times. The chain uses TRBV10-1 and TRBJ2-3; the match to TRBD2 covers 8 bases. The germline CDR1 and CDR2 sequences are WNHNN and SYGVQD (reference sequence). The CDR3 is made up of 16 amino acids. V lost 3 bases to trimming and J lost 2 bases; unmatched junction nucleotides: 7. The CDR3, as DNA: TGCGCCAGCAGTGACGGAGCGGGGGTCCCCACAGATACGCAGTATTTT. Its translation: CASSDGAGVPTDTQYF.

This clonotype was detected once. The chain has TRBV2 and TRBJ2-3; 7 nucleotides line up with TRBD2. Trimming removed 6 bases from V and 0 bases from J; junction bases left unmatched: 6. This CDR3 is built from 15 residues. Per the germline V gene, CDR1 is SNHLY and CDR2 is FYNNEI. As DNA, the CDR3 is TGTGCCAGCAGGAGGGGCGGGAGTAGCACAGATACGCAGTATTTT. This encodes CASRRGGSSTDTQYF.

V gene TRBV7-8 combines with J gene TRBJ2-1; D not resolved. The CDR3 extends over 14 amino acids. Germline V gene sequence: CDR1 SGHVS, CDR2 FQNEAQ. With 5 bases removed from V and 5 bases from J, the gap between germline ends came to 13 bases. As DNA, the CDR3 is TGTGCCAGCAGCCCTAAGGCGCTCGACAATGAGCAGTTCTTC. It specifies CASSPKALDNEQFF.

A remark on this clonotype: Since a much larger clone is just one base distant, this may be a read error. CDR3 nucleotide sequence: TGCGCCAGCAGCACGCCGGGACTAGCGGGAGTGAGTGAGCAGTTCTTC. It is translated as CASSTPGLAGVSEQFF. The chain has TRBV5-1 and TRBJ2-1; 14 nucleotides align to TRBD2. Germline-derived CDR1 and CDR2 are SGHRS and YFSETQ. This CDR3 has 16 residues. J gave up 9 bases and V 4 bases, and 9 bases lay outside the gene matches.

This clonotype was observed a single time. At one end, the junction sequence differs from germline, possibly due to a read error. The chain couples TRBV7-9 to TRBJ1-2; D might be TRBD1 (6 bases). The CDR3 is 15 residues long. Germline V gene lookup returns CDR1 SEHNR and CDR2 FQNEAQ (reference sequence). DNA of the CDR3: TGTGCCAGCAGCTTGGGGGGCGGAAGCTGCTATGGCTACCCCTTC. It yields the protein CASSLGGGSCYGYPF. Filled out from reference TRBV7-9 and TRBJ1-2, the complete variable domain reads DTGVSQNPRHKITKRGQNVTFRCDPISEHNRLYWYRQTLGQGPEFLTYFQNEAQLEKSRLLSDRFSAERPKGSFSTLEIQRTEQGDSAMYLCASSLGGGSCYGYPFGSGTRLTVV.

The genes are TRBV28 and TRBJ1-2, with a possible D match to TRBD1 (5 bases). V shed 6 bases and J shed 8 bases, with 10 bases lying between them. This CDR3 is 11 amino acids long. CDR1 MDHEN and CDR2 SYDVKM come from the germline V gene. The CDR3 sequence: CASRGRRGYTF. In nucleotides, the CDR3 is TGTGCCAGCAGGGGGCGCAGGGGCTACACCTTC.

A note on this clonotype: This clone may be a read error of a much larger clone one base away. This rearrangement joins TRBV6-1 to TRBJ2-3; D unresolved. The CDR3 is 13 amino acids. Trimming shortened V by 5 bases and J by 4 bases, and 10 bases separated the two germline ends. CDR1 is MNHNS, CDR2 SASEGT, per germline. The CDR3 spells CASSHSRADTQYF. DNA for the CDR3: TGTGCCAGCAGTCACTCAAGGGCAGATACGCAGTATTTT.

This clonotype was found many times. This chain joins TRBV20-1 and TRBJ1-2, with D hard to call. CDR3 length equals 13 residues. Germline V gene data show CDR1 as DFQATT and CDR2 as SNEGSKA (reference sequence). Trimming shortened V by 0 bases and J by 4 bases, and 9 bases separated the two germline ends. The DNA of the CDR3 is TGCAGTGCTAGAGATGTGGGTACCTATGGCTACACCTTC. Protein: CSARDVGTYGYTF.

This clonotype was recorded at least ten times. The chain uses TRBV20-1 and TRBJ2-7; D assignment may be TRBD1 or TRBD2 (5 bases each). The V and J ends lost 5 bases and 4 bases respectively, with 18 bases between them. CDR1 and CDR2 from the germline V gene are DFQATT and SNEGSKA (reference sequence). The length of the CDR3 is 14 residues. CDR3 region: CSAHKPGTIYEQYF. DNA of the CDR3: TGCAGTGCTCACAAACCGGGGACCATATACGAGCAGTACTTC.

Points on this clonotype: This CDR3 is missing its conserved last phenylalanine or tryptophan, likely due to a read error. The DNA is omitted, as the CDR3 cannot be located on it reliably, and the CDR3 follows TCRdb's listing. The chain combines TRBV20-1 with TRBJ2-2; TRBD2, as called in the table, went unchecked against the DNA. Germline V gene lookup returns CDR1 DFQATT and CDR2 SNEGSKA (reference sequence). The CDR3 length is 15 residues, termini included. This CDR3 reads CSAGPGLAGTGELMS.

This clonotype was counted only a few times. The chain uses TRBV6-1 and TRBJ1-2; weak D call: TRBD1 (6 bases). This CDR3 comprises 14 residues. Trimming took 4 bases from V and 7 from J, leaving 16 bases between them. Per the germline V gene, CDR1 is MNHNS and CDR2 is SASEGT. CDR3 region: CASSGGSSRGGYTF. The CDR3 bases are TGTGCCAGCAGTGGGGGGTCGTCCAGGGGTGGCTACACCTTC.

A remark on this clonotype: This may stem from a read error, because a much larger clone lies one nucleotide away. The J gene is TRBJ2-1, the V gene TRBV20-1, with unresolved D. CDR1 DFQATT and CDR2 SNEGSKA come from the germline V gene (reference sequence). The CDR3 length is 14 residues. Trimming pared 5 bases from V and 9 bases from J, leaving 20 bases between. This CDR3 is CSAPTRITGAEQFF. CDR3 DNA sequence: TGCAGTGCTCCTACCCGGATCACCGGCGCTGAGCAGTTCTTC.

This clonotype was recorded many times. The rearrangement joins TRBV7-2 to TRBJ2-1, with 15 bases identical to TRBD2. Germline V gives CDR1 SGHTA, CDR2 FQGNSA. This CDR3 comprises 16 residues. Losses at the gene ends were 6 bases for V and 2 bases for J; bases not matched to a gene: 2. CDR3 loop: CASSRTSGGAYNEQFF. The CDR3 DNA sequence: TGTGCCAGCAGTAGGACTAGCGGGGGGGCCTACAATGAGCAGTTCTTC. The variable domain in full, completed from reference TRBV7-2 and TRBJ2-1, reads GAGVSQSPSNKVTEKGKDVELRCDPISGHTALYWYRQSLGQGLEFLIYFQGNSAPDKSGLPSDRFSAERTGGSVSTLTIQRTQQEDSAVYLCASSRTSGGAYNEQFFGPGTRLTVL.

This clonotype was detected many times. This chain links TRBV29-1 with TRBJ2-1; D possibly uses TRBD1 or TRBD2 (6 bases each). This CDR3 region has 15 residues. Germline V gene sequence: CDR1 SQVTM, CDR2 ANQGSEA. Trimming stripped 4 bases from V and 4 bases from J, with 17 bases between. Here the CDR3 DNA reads TGCAGCGTTGTCGTGGGGGGCGCTTATTACAATGAGCAGTTCTTC. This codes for CSVVVGGAYYNEQFF.

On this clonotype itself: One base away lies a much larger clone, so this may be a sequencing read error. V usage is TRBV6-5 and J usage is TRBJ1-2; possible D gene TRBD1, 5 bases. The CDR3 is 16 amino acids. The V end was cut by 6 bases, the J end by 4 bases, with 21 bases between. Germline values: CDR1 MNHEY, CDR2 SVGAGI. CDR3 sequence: CASRRFSGRGTYGYTF. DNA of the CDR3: TGTGCCAGCAGACGTTTCTCGGGACGGGGAACCTATGGCTACACCTTC.

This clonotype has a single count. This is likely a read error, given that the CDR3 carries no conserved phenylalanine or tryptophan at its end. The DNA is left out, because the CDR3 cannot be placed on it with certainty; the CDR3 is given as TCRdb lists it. The CDR3 loop reads CASSEVGGTGEHRGAVV. The chain recombines TRBV14 with TRBJ2-2; the table gives TRBD1 as D, unverified against the DNA. The CDR3 length is 17 residues, termini included. Germline CDR1 reads SGHDN; CDR2 reads FVKESK.

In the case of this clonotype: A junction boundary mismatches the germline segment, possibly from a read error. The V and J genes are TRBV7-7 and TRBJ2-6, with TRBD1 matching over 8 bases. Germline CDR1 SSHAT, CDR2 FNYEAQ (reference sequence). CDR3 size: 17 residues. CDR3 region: CASSPGTGISGANVLTF. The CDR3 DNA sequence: TGTGCTAGCAGCCCAGGGACAGGAATCTCTGGGGCCAACGTCCTGACTTTC.

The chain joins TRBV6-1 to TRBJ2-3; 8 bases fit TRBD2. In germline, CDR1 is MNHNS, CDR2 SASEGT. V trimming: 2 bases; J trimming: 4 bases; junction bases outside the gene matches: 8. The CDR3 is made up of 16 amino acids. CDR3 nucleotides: TGTGCCAGCAGTGAACGGGACGGGAGGGCCCCAGATACGCAGTATTTT. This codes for CASSERDGRAPDTQYF.

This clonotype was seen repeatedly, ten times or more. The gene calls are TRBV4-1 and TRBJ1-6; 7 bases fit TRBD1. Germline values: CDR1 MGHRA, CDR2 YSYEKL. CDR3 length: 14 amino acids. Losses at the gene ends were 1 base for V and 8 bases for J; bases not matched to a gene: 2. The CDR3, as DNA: TGCGCCAGCAGCCAAGGACAGGGTGATTCACCCCTCCACTTT. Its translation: CASSQGQGDSPLHF.